Presented here are 15 T cell receptor beta chains from one specimen sequenced in a study of blood T cells in healthy people across ages. A second PCR of 7 to 11 cycles used a sample-barcoded 5' primer and a J-beta primer mix. From the 5' RACE reads, TCRdb called clonotypes with MiXCR, one entry per CDR3 protein. The sample contains hundreds of thousands of distinct CDR3 sequences, more than 45% of which appear only once. What was sequenced was blood. Receptors were obtained from a woman aged 80 or older in good health.

This clonotype was recorded a few times. This chain links TRBV5-6 with TRBJ1-6; 7 nucleotides agree with TRBD1. Trimming at V came to 0 bases and at J to 10 bases, leaving 7 bases not matched to a gene. This CDR3 comprises 15 residues. Germline assignment: CDR1 SGHDT and CDR2 YYEEEE. The CDR3 nucleotides are TGTGCCAGCAGCTTGGGTACAGGGGTGGAATCACCCCTCCACTTT. This encodes CASSLGTGVESPLHF. The full variable domain, in which reference TRBV5-6 and TRBJ1-6 provide the parts outside the CDR3, is DAGVTQSPTHLIKTRGQQVTLRCSPKSGHDTVSWYQQALGQGPQFIFQYYEEEERQRGNFPDRFSGHQFPNYSSELNVNALLLGDSALYLCASSLGTGVESPLHFGNGTRLTVT.

This clonotype showed up just a few times. The rearrangement links TRBV29-1 to TRBJ2-7, with a tentative D call TRBD2 (5 bases). Looked up from germline, CDR1 is SQVTM and CDR2 is ANQGSEA. This CDR3 spans 13 amino acids. Trimming removed 7 bases at V and 3 bases at J, with 16 bases between. The CDR3 sequence is CSALSGGSYEQYF. CDR3 sequence (DNA): TGCAGCGCCCTGAGCGGAGGCAGCTACGAGCAGTACTTC.

This rearrangement joins TRBV20-1 to TRBJ1-5; D might be TRBD1 (6 bases). The V end lost 3 bases, the J end lost 0 bases, and 9 bases lay between the germline ends. Germline V CDR1 and CDR2: DFQATT, SNEGSKA (reference sequence). The CDR3 has 14 residues. The CDR3 DNA is TGCAGTGCTAGTCAGGGGCCTAGCAATCAGCCCCAGCATTTT. Protein sequence: CSASQGPSNQPQHF.

The chain uses TRBV12-3 or TRBV12-4 and TRBJ2-1; TRBD1 matches 9 bases. V trimming: 1 base; J trimming: 5 bases; junction bases outside the gene matches: 3. The length of the CDR3 is 15 residues. CDR3 nucleotide sequence: TGTGCCAGCAGTTTAGGACAGGGGGACAACAATGAGCAGTTCTTC. Translating it yields CASSLGQGDNNEQFF.

This clonotype has at least ten counts. CDR3 amino acids: CSAKRTASDTQYF. Here the CDR3 DNA reads TGCAGTGCTAAACGGACAGCCTCAGATACGCAGTATTTT. The V and J genes are TRBV20-1 and TRBJ2-3; TRBD1 might be the D (6 bases). CDR3 length: 13 amino acids. V was shortened by 4 bases and J by 4 bases, with 12 bases between the two germline ends. Germline V gene sequence: CDR1 DFQATT, CDR2 SNEGSKA (reference sequence).

There are many counts of this clonotype. The rearrangement joins TRBV20-1 to TRBJ2-3; D gene ambiguous. The CDR3 loop spans 14 amino acids. The germline gives CDR1 DFQATT, CDR2 SNEGSKA (reference sequence). The V end lost 2 bases, the J end lost 2 bases, and 11 bases lay between the germline ends. The CDR3 loop reads CSARFIGHTDTQYF. CDR3 nucleotide sequence: TGCAGTGCTAGATTTATAGGGCACACAGATACGCAGTATTTT.

This clonotype was detected a few times. The chain couples TRBV11-2 to TRBJ1-6; D perhaps matches TRBD1 (5 bases). This CDR3 is built from 15 residues. Germline assignment: CDR1 SGHAT and CDR2 FQNNGV. Trimming took off 0 bases at V and 9 bases at J, with 12 bases between the two ends. DNA of the CDR3: TGTGCCAGCAGCTTAGAAGGGATTGGGACTTCACCCCTCCACTTT. Encoded protein: CASSLEGIGTSPLHF.

The gene calls are TRBV20-1 and TRBJ2-7; D gene unclear. The DNA matches TRBJ2-5 better at its end, which makes the J call doubtful. CDR3 length equals 14 residues. Per germline, CDR1 DFQATT and CDR2 SNEGSKA (reference sequence). Here the CDR3 reads CSARDVAFRETQYF. In DNA, the CDR3 is TGCAGTGCTAGAGATGTGGCTTTTAGGGAGACCCAGTACTTC.

Turning to this clonotype: One base away lies a much larger clone, so this may be a sequencing read error. The chain uses TRBV20-1 and TRBJ1-2, with D maybe TRBD1 (5 bases). Germline V lookup: CDR1 DFQATT, CDR2 SNEGSKA (reference sequence). This CDR3 is 12 amino acids long. The CDR3 loop reads CSAETVNCGYTF. The DNA for the CDR3 is TGCAGTGCGGAGACAGTGAACTGTGGCTACACCTTC.

This chain connects TRBV20-1 to TRBJ2-7; perhaps TRBD1 as D (6 bases). The V end lost 6 bases, the J end lost 2 bases, and 14 bases lay between the germline ends. The CDR3 runs to 13 residues. In germline, CDR1 is DFQATT, CDR2 SNEGSKA (reference sequence). The CDR3 DNA is TGCAGTGCCCCCTCAGGACAGACCTACGAGCAGTACTTC. Protein: CSAPSGQTYEQYF.

V is TRBV7-9 and J is TRBJ1-2; 9 bases match TRBD1. The CDR3 spans 18 residues. After removal of 4 bases from V and 0 bases from J, the junction contained 12 bases not matched to a gene. The germline V gene has CDR1 SEHNR and CDR2 FQNEAQ (reference sequence). CDR3 sequence (DNA): TGTGCCAGCAGCTCCCAGCTGGGACAGGGAGGCACTAACTATGGCTACACCTTC. Its translation: CASSSQLGQGGTNYGYTF.

This clonotype was seen only once. This chain joins TRBV12-3 or TRBV12-4 and TRBJ2-3, with TRBD1 as a possible D gene (5 bases). This CDR3 has 14 residues. V was clipped by 5 bases and J by 0 bases, with 9 bases between them. CDR3 sequence reads: CASSTGHSTDTQYF. CDR3 bases: TGTGCCAGCAGTACAGGCCATAGCACAGATACGCAGTATTTT.

This clonotype was picked up many times. The V call is TRBV12-3 or TRBV12-4, the J call TRBJ2-1; TRBD2 is a possible D gene (5 bases). Trimming stripped 4 bases from V and 3 bases from J, with 22 bases between. The CDR3 contains 18 residues. CDR3 sequence: CASSSASSGTRFYNEQFF. CDR3 in DNA: TGTGCCAGCAGTTCGGCCAGCAGCGGAACTAGATTCTACAATGAGCAGTTCTTC.

Many counts were recorded for this clonotype. The V gene is TRBV29-1, the J gene TRBJ2-7, with unresolved D. Germline CDR1 SQVTM, CDR2 ANQGSEA. V was pared by 4 bases and J by 1 base, with 8 bases between. This CDR3 region has 12 residues. The CDR3 DNA reads as TGCAGCGTTGTTCAAGGGTCCTACGAGCAGTACTTC. It yields the protein CSVVQGSYEQYF.

This chain links TRBV6-5 with TRBJ2-3, with 11 bases matching TRBD2. The CDR3 runs 18 residues. V gave up 0 bases and J gave up 1 base; unmatched junction bases: 6. Germline V lookup: CDR1 MNHEY, CDR2 SVGAGI. Here the CDR3 reads CASSYSKLAGARTDTQYF. Written as DNA, the CDR3 is TGTGCCAGCAGTTACTCGAAACTAGCGGGAGCGCGCACAGATACGCAGTATTTT.